This T cell receptor (beta chain) came from a study of long-term antiretroviral therapy in people with HIV (dated 2022 in TCRdb). Context from the whole study: The earliest samples were collected roughly a decade before the 2015 WHO recommendation for immediate ART, at a time when ART was usually postponed until CD4 counts fell. Whether ART initiation and durable HIV suppression were associated with changes in peripheral blood TRB repertoire composition and diversity was tested in a retrospective serial study. The cohort contributed about 180 cryopreserved PBMC samples from about 33 adults with confirmed HIV infection, collected serially over a mean of approximately 6 years (range 1-12). About 35% of the 30 participants with HIV were female. Test extractions of a monoclonal T-cell line alongside a few dozen polyclonal samples showed no cross-contamination during QIAcube processing.

V trim: 6 bases; J trim: 5 bases; unmatched bases: 5. The CDR3, from cysteine to phenylalanine, totals 13 residues. Only CDR3 DNA remains: 39 bases, in frame from the first base. The germline V gene provides CDR1 MNHNS and CDR2 SASEGT. This clone was picked up one time. Its antigen is still unknown. No much larger clone exists at a distance of one base, and base qualities are not known. Overall study results and their limits: Starting ART was linked to a significant rise in TRB diversity, yet even with long-term ART the diversity remained significantly lower than in transplant donor controls. The samples span the years 2004 to 2017, and the ART regimens used at that time may not be as effective as current regimens. At every time point, the repertoire was dominated by expanded TRB clones first identified before ART initiation, although this dominance fluctuated and, in many PLHIV, declined after ART. Inferences about post-ART repertoire changes were limited because no data were available on ART adherence, viral resistance or therapy changes. Unsorted PBMC were profiled instead of sorted CD4+ and CD8+ T cells because pre-ART samples had limited cell numbers. CDR3 length ranges in HIV repertoires were narrower than in controls, and network structure suggested an antigen-experienced repertoire with only a slight naive shift after ART. Limited PBMC availability meant only the TCR beta chain was sequenced, without alpha chain pairing.

To be included, a participant needed at least one PBMC sample from before ART initiation plus at least two post-ART samples. Treatment was received in the United States of America by all participants with HIV. Before DNA extraction, cryopreserved samples of roughly 0.85-10 million PBMC were thawed and washed. At the time of the earliest PBMC sample for each participant with HIV, ages ranged from about 23 to 60 years. PBMC samples were contributed by each participant from 1-4 timepoints before ART initiation and 2-8 timepoints after ART initiation, with a median of 7 samples. Serial HIV viral load, CD4+ T-cell count, ART history and demographic data were obtained for every participant. Genomic DNA was extracted from unsorted PBMC with a Qiagen kit on a QIAcube, processed in batches of 12 samples. The immunoSEQ hsTCRB v3.0 assay was used at survey level resolution to sequence the TRB variable region. The target sequencing depth for TRB was about 40,000-50,000 T-cell genomes per sample. An Illumina MiSeq with a v3 150-cycle kit was used to sequence the pooled TRB libraries. The paper's data handling went like this. Repertoire analysis ran in R within a reproducible Nextflow workflow covering QC, data transformation and analysis. Custom analyses were implemented in LymphoSeq2, an R package for AIRR-Seq data exploration. A few samples yielding fewer than 5000 total TRB sequences were excluded, leaving 188 analyzed HIV repertoires. Among the 180 to 200 HIV repertoires that were kept, 59 were collected before ART initiation and under 150 were collected after ART initiation. Each repertoire was downsampled to 5000 TRB nucleotide sequences, and summary statistics were averaged across 100 downsampling iterations. Only TRB sequences with CDR3 regions of at least seven amino acids were retained for analysis. Two measures captured diversity: a Shannon entropy-derived clonality score and the Gini coefficient. Repertoire networks linked the top 5000 CDR3 amino acid sequences whenever two sequences differed by an edit distance of one. GLIPH2 predicted antigen specificity groups and MHC restriction for TRB CDR3 amino acid sequences. Known CMV, EBV, HIV or tissue antigen associations were flagged by matching CDR3 amino acid sequences against VDJdb and McPAS-TCR. Pre-ART, post-ART and control groups were compared with Wilcoxon signed-rank tests and Holm-Bonferroni correction. Drawn from immuneACCESS, this table holds only the in-frame rearrangements with V and J called that TCRdb kept. Clones are partly lost; checked studies trace under half to an unresolved V gene and leave the rest unexplained. That table gives V, J and clone size, and the DNA gave D and trimming. In all, the sample holds fewer than 20,000 clones, and more than 80% of those were seen once. The top ten hold around 20% of the sample.

The starting material was unsorted PBMCs, obtained 0.6 years after starting antiretroviral therapy. In this chain, TRBV6-1 is recombined with TRBJ1-1, and 8 junction bases match TRBD1. The sequence derives from a woman younger than 30 with HIV. The nucleotide sequence reads TGTGCCAGCAGCGACAGGGGACTTACTGAAGCTTTCTTT. This sequence encodes CASSDRGLTEAFF.